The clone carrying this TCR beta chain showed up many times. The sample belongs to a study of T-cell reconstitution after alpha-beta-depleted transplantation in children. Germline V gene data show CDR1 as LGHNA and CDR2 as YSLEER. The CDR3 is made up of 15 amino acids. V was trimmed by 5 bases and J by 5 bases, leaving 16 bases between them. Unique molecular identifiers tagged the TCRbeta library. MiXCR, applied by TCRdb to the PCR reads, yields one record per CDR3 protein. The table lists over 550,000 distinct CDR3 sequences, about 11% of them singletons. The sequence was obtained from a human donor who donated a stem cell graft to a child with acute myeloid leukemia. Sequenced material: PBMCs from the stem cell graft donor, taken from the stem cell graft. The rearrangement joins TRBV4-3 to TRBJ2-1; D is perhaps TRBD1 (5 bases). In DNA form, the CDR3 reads TGCGCCAGCAGCACGACAGATTACTCTCACAATGAGCAGTTCTTC. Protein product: CASSTTDYSHNEQFF.